A single sample is the source of the 5 T cell receptor beta chains below, sequenced in a study of T-cell memory formation after mild COVID-19. TCRdb reprocessed the 5' RACE reads via MiXCR and lists one record per CDR3 protein. The sample includes around 150,000 distinct CDR3 sequences, roughly 15% seen only once; the top ten take about 14%. Sequenced: PBMCs or a T cell subset sorted from them (not recorded which). Every receptor here comes from an adult woman who had mild COVID-19 (a few samples of this study predate the infection). Cell type and time point are not known.

This clonotype turned up a few times. The chain joins TRBV20-1 to TRBJ2-7; no clear D. The CDR3 has 15 residues. Per the germline V gene, CDR1 is DFQATT and CDR2 is SNEGSKA (reference sequence). V was shortened by 1 base and J by 4 bases, with 17 bases between the two germline ends. The CDR3 loop reads CSARGSAGLIYEQYF. The CDR3 region has the DNA TGCAGTGCTAGAGGAAGTGCCGGTTTAATATACGAGCAGTACTTC.

This clonotype was found a few times. This chain uses TRBV4-2 with TRBJ1-6; D is uncertain. The CDR3 totals 16 residues. Trimming removed 3 bases at V and 7 bases at J, with 16 bases between. Per the germline V gene, CDR1 is LGHNA and CDR2 is YNFKEQ. The CDR3 coding sequence is TGTGCCAGCAGCCAGGAGAGGGATCAAACAAATTCACCCCTCCACTTT. It specifies CASSQERDQTNSPLHF.

Worth noting for this clonotype: A read error may explain this, as a much larger clone is one base away. V is TRBV27 and J is TRBJ2-1; D is ambiguous. The CDR3 covers 14 residues. Trimming removed 0 bases at V and 9 bases at J, with 12 bases between. Germline V gene sequence: CDR1 MNHEY, CDR2 SMNVEV (reference sequence). This chain's CDR3 is CASSLSFSRSEQFF. Written as DNA, the CDR3 is TGTGCCAGCAGTTTATCCTTTAGCAGGAGTGAGCAGTTCTTC.

This clonotype was seen a few times. The chain has TRBV27 and TRBJ1-5; TRBD1 agrees at 10 bases. Germline V lookup: CDR1 MNHEY, CDR2 SMNVEV (reference sequence). V shed 3 bases and J 7 bases; nucleotides not matched to a gene: 12. The length of the CDR3 is 17 residues. The CDR3 DNA follows: TGTGCCAGCAGTTTGACAGGGGGCGAAGGTTTGGGACAGCCCCAGCATTTT. It translates to CASSLTGGEGLGQPQHF.

The chain carries TRBV24-1 and TRBJ2-1; 7 bases line up with TRBD1. The trim removed 3 bases at V and 0 bases at J, leaving 4 bases unmatched. This CDR3 spans 16 amino acids. From germline, CDR1 is KGHDR and CDR2 SFDVKD. CDR3 coding DNA: TGTGCCACCAGTGATCCGACAGGGTTCTCCTACAATGAGCAGTTCTTC. Translated, it gives CATSDPTGFSYNEQFF.